What follows describes a single T cell receptor beta chain. TCRdb reprocessed the reads via MiXCR and lists one record per CDR3 protein. The sample lists 500,000 or so distinct CDR3 sequences, approximately 17% occurring once. V was clipped by 8 bases and J by 1 base, with 17 bases between them. CDR3 length: 15 amino acids. Germline assignment: CDR1 WSHSY and CDR2 SAAADI. The data derive from a study of T cell repertoires in cytomegalovirus infection. The source material was CD8+ T cells from PBMCs. This TCR was sampled from a human donor in good health (CMV status not recorded). Some clones in this sample may be carry-over from other donors' samples. The chain links TRBV10-2 to TRBJ1-1; D is perhaps TRBD1 (6 bases). CDR3 DNA sequence: TGCGCCAGCGTGAGAGACAGGTCGAAGAACACTGAAGCTTTCTTT. This codes for CASVRDRSKNTEAFF.